This T cell receptor beta chain is drawn from a study of PD-L1 blockade in urothelial cancer. Study information: Blood was subjected to analysis at 3 weeks (second dose) and 6 weeks following treatment start. The median number of T cells present in blood samples was about 140,000.

This CDR3 region has 14 residues. Trimming removed 5 bases from V and 0 bases from J, with 10 bases in between. Germline assignment: CDR1 KGHSH and CDR2 LQKENI. Assay: immunoSEQ multiplex PCR; the TCRdb copy retains only in-frame clones and omits some. The sample lists about 35,000 clones, roughly four fifths seen once, with 3.5% in the top ten. The clonotype originates from a man aged 65 to 79 with urothelial cancer. This rearrangement joins TRBV18 to TRBJ1-1, with D hard to call. Sequenced here: PBMCs, sampled around atezolizumab (anti-PD-L1) treatment. CDR3 protein: CASSLTQMNTEAFF. The DNA for the CDR3 is TGTGCCAGCTCATTGACACAGATGAACACTGAAGCTTTCTTT.